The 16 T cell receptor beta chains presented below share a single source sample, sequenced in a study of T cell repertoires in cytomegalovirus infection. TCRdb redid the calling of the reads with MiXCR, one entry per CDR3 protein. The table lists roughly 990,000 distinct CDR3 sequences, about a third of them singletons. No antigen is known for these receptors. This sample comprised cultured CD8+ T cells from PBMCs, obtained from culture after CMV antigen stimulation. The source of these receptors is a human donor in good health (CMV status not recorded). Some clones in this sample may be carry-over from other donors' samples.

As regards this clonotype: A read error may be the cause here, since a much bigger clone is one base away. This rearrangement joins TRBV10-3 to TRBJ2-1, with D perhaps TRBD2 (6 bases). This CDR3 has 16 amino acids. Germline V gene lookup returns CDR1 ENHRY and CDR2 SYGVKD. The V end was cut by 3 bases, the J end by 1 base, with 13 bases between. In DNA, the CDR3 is TGTGCCATCAGTGATTTAAGCCGGGAGTCCTACAATGAGCAGTTCTTC. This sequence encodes CAISDLSRESYNEQFF.

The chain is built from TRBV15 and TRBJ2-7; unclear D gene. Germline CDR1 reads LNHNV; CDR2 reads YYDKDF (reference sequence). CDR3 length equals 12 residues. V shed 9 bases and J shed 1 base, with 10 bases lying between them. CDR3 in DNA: TGTGCCACTTACACGGAATCCTACGAGCAGTACGTC. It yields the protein CATYTESYEQYV.

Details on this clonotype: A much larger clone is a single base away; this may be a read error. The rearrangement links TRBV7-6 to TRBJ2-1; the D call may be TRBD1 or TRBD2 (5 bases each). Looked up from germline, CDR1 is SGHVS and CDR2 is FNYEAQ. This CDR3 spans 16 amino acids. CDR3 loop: CANSLLGTRPSNEQFF. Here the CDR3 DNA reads TGTGCCAACAGCTTACTCGGGACGAGACCCAGCAATGAGCAGTTCTTC.

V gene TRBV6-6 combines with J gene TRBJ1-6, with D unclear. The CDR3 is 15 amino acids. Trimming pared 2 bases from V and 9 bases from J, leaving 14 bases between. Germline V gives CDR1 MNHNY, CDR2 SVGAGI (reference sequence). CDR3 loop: CASSYGLADFSPLHF. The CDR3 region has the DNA TGTGCCAGCAGTTACGGGTTAGCGGATTTTTCACCCCTCCACTTT.

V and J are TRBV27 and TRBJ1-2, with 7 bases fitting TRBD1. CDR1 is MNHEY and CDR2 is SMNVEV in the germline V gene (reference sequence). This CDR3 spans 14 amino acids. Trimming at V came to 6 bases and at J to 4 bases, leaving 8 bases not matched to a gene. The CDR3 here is CASRLGQAPYGYTF. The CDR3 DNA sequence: TGTGCCAGCAGGCTAGGACAGGCCCCCTATGGCTACACCTTC.

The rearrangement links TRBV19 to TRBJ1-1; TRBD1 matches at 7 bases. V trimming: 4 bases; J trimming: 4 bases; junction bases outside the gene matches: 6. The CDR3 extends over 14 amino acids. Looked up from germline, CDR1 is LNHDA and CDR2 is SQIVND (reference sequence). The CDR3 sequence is CASSTGGVFTEAFF. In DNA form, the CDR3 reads TGTGCCAGTAGTACAGGGGGAGTATTCACTGAAGCTTTCTTT.

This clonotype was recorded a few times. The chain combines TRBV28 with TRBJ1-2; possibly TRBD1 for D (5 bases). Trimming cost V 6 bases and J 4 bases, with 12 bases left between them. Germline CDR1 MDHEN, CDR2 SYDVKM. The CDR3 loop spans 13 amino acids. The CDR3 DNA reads TGTGCCAGCAGCAATCGCGGGGGCTATGGCTACACCTTC. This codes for CASSNRGGYGYTF.

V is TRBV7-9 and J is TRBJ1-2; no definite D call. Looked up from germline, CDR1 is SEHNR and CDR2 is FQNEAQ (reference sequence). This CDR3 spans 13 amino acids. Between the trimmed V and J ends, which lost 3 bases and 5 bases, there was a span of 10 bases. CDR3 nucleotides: TGTGCCAGCAGCTTGGGGTTGGAGTATGGCTACACCTTC. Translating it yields CASSLGLEYGYTF.

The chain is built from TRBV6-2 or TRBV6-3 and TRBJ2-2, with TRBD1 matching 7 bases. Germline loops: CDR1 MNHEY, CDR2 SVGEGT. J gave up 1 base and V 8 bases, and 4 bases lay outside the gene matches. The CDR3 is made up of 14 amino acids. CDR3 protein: CASLGTVNTGELFF. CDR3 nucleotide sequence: TGTGCCAGCCTTGGGACAGTGAACACCGGGGAGCTGTTTTTT.

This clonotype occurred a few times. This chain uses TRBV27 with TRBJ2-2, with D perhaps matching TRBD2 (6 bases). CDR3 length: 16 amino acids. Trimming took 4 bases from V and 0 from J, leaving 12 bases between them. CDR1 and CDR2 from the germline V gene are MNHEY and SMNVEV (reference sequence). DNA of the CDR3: TGTGCCAGCAGTTGGGGCGGGGCTACGAACACCGGGGAGCTGTTTTTT. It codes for CASSWGGATNTGELFF.

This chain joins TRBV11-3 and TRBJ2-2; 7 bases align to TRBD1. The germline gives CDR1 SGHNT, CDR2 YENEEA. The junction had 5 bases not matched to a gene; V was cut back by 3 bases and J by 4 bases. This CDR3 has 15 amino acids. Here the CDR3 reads CASSLRTGATGELFF. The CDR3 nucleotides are TGTGCCAGCAGCTTGAGGACAGGAGCCACCGGGGAGCTGTTTTTT.

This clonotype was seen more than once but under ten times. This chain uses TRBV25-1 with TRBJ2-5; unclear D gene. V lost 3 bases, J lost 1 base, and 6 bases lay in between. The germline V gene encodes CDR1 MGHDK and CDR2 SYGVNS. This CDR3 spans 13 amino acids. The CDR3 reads CASSEEIQETQYF. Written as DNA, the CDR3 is TGTGCCAGCAGTGAGGAGATCCAAGAGACCCAGTACTTC.

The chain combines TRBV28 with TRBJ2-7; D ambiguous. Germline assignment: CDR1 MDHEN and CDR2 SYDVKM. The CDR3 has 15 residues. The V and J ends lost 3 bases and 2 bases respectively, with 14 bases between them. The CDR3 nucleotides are TGTGCCAGCAGTTTTTACAGCACGGGCCCCTACGAGCAGTACGTC. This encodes CASSFYSTGPYEQYV.

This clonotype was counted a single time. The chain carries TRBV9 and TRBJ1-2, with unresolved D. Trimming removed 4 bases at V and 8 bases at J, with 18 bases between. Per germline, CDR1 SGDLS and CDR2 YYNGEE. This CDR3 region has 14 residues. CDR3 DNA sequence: TGTGCCAGCAGCCCCGGGCAGTCCCTAGCCGGCTACACCTTC. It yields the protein CASSPGQSLAGYTF.

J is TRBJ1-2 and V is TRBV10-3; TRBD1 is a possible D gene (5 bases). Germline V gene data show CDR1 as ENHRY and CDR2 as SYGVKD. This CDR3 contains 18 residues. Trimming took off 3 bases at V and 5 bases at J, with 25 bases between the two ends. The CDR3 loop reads CAISEEMGRRGSDYGYTF. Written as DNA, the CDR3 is TGTGCCATCAGTGAAGAAATGGGACGTCGGGGCTCGGATTATGGCTACACCTTC.

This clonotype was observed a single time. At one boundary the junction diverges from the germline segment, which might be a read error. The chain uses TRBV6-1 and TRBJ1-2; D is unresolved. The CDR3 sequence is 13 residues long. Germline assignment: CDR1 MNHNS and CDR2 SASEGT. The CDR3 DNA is TGTGCCAGCGGTGAAAAGGGTAACTATGGCTACACCTTC. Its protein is CASGEKGNYGYTF.